This TCR beta chain originates from a study of metastatic and nonmetastatic thyroid tumors. Turning to the study itself: Malignant and benign thyroid patients had repertoires compared in peripheral blood and tumor or nodule tissue. Study-wide results and caveats: Malignant thyroid tumors reportedly had TCR beta diversity that was significantly higher than in benign nodules, in blood and tumor.

A remark on this clone: What it binds is not known. The junction differs from germline at one of its ends, possibly a read error.

All patients were untreated before thyroid surgery. As originally analysed: The study built a papillary thyroid cancer distant-metastasis classifier from CDR3 differences across clinicopathological groups. TCRdb recomputed clones from the PCR reads via MiXCR. TCRdb's processing, not the authors', yielded these V and J calls. The sample yields about 21,000 clones, 22% seen once. Germline V gene data show CDR1 as SGHRS and CDR2 as YFSETQ. The CDR3 runs 13 residues. This receptor was taken from a female donor with papillary thyroid cancer or a benign thyroid nodule (not recorded which). Some clones in this sample may be carry-over from other donors' samples. V and J are TRBV5-1 and TRBJ1-4; D call uncertain. What was sequenced was adjacent normal tissue. The CDR3, as DNA: TGCGCCAGTAGGAAGGCTCCTAATGAAAAACTGTCTTTT. This codes for CASRKAPNEKLSF.